The 21 T cell receptor beta chains below all came from one sample that was sequenced in a study of blood T cell repertoires in COVID-19. TCRdb's copy holds only in-frame clones and misses some; the assay was immunoSEQ multiplex PCR. This table has fewer than 150,000 clones, roughly nine tenths appearing once. Sequenced input: peripheral blood. These receptor sequences come from a man in his 70s who had recovered from COVID-19.

The J gene is TRBJ2-7, the V gene TRBV28, with 9 nucleotides matching TRBD1. The CDR3 runs 14 residues. CDR1 and CDR2 from the germline V gene are MDHEN and SYDVKM. V shed 10 bases, J shed 10 bases, and the junction held 17 bases outside the gene matches. CDR3 bases: TGTGCCACAACTTTACCGGGACAGGGCACTGAACAGTACTTC. Protein sequence: CATTLPGQGTEQYF. Drawing the rest from reference TRBV28 and TRBJ2-7, the complete variable domain is DVKVTQSSRYLVKRTGEKVFLECVQDMDHENMFWYRQDPGLGLRLIYFSYDVKMKEKGDIPEGYSVSREKKERFSLILESASTNQTSMYLCATTLPGQGTEQYFGPGTRLTVT.

This chain connects TRBV7-2 to TRBJ1-1, with 8 positions matching TRBD1. CDR1 and CDR2 (germline): SGHTA, FQGNSA. The CDR3 length is 15 residues. The trim removed 5 bases at V and 5 bases at J, leaving 10 bases unmatched. Here the CDR3 DNA reads TGTGCCAGCAGCCTCAGGGGGCTGGACGGAACTGAAGCTTTCTTT. Translating it yields CASSLRGLDGTEAFF. The whole variable domain, filled in from reference TRBV7-2 and TRBJ1-1, reads GAGVSQSPSNKVTEKGKDVELRCDPISGHTALYWYRQSLGQGLEFLIYFQGNSAPDKSGLPSDRFSAERTGGSVSTLTIQRTQQEDSAVYLCASSLRGLDGTEAFFGQGTRLTVV.

The V gene is TRBV11-2, the J gene TRBJ2-2, with 13 bases that match TRBD2. Germline V CDR1 and CDR2: SGHAT, FQNNGV. CDR3 length equals 16 residues. V shed 2 bases, J shed 9 bases, and the junction held 6 bases outside the gene matches. CDR3 sequence reads: CASSLSTSGGPRELFF. For the CDR3, the DNA is TGTGCCAGCAGCTTATCGACTAGCGGGGGGCCCCGGGAGCTGTTTTTT.

The chain couples TRBV19 to TRBJ2-6; 7 nucleotides match TRBD2. Per the germline V gene, CDR1 is LNHDA and CDR2 is SQIVND (reference sequence). This CDR3 region has 14 residues. V dropped 10 bases and J dropped 0; count of bases not matched to a gene: 3. The CDR3 DNA reads TGTGCCACCGAGCGGGACTCTGGGGCCAACGTCCTGACTTTC. Translating it yields CATERDSGANVLTF.

The genes are TRBV6-1 and TRBJ2-1; 12 nucleotides align to TRBD2. J was trimmed by 3 bases and V by 6 bases; bases with no gene match: 6. Germline CDR1 and CDR2: MNHNS and SASEGT. This CDR3 has 16 residues. CDR3 protein: CASRELAGGVYNEQFF. For the CDR3, the DNA is TGTGCCAGCAGAGAACTAGCGGGGGGCGTCTACAATGAGCAGTTCTTC.

The chain combines TRBV5-4 with TRBJ1-3, with TRBD1 as a possible D gene (5 bases). The V and J ends lost 3 bases and 2 bases respectively, with 9 bases between them. The CDR3 contains 14 residues. Germline V gives CDR1 SGHNT, CDR2 YYREEE (reference sequence). The CDR3 DNA follows: TGTGCCAGCAGCTCCCCGACAGCTGGAAACACCATATATTTT. This codes for CASSSPTAGNTIYF.

This chain joins TRBV29-1 and TRBJ2-2, with 7 bases fitting TRBD2. The CDR3 spans 15 residues. CDR1 and CDR2 from the germline V gene are SQVTM and ANQGSEA. V shed 7 bases and J 7 bases; nucleotides not matched to a gene: 15. The CDR3, as DNA: TGCAGCGGCTCTAAATCTGCGGGGGTAGGCGGGGAGCTGTTTTTT. Translating gives CSGSKSAGVGGELFF.

The rearrangement joins TRBV29-1 to TRBJ2-1; 12 bases line up with TRBD2. V trimming: 3 bases; J trimming: 4 bases; junction bases outside the gene matches: 13. The CDR3 covers 18 residues. CDR1 and CDR2 (germline): SQVTM, ANQGSEA. The CDR3 is CSVEGLAGARGGYNEQFF. The CDR3 DNA follows: TGCAGCGTTGAGGGACTAGCGGGCGCCAGGGGGGGGTACAATGAGCAGTTCTTC.

This clone has a single count. The chain employs TRBV6-6 and TRBJ2-5, with 8 bases matching TRBD1. Looked up from germline, CDR1 is MNHNY and CDR2 is SVGAGI (reference sequence). The V segment lost 1 base and the J segment 4 bases; nucleotides outside the gene matches: 5. This CDR3 region has 15 residues. CDR3 amino acids: CASSYWDRLLETQYF. CDR3 DNA sequence: TGTGCCAGCAGTTACTGGGACAGGCTTTTAGAGACCCAGTACTTC.

The rearrangement joins TRBV5-1 to TRBJ2-7, with TRBD2 as a possible D gene (6 bases). The CDR3 has 13 residues. Trimming removed 3 bases from V and 5 bases from J, with 12 bases in between. Germline CDR1 is SGHRS and CDR2 is YFSETQ. CDR3 protein: CASSWDGTHEQYF. The DNA of the CDR3 is TGCGCCAGCAGCTGGGACGGGACTCACGAGCAGTACTTC.

The V call is TRBV5-5, the J call TRBJ2-7, with D possibly being TRBD1 (6 bases). The germline V gene encodes CDR1 SGHKS and CDR2 YYEKEE (reference sequence). The CDR3 extends over 16 amino acids. V shed 0 bases and J shed 5 bases, with 18 bases lying between them. CDR3 residues: CASSLARTGTVDEQYF. In nucleotides, the CDR3 is TGTGCCAGCAGCTTGGCTCGAACAGGGACGGTGGACGAGCAGTACTTC.

This clone occurred once. The rearrangement uses TRBV12-3 or TRBV12-4 and TRBJ1-1; D remains unclear. The CDR3 runs 13 residues. Trimming left V 2 bases short and J 1 base short, with 5 bases between. The CDR3 DNA sequence: TGTGCCAGCAGTTTATACAGGAACACTGAAGCTTTCTTT. This sequence encodes CASSLYRNTEAFF.

The CDR3 DNA reads as TGTGCCAGCAGCCCGGAGAAGTTCTATGGCTACACCTTC. Its protein product is CASSPEKFYGYTF. The chain uses TRBV5-6 and TRBJ1-2; no clear D gene. CDR1 is SGHDT and CDR2 is YYEEEE in the germline V gene. V was clipped by 4 bases and J by 4 bases, with 11 bases between them. This CDR3 has 13 amino acids.

The CDR3 loop is CASEYQQGRASTDTQYF. The CDR3 DNA reads TGCGCCAGCGAGTATCAACAGGGAAGGGCTAGCACAGATACGCAGTATTTT. The J gene is TRBJ2-3, the V gene TRBV10-1, with D possibly being TRBD1 (6 bases). Trimming left V 8 bases short and J 0 bases short, with 21 bases between. The germline V gene encodes CDR1 WNHNN and CDR2 SYGVQD (reference sequence). This CDR3 spans 17 amino acids.

V and J are TRBV3-1 (or the pseudogene TRBV3-2) and TRBJ1-4; no reliable D call. CDR1 and CDR2 from the germline V gene are LGHDT and YNNKEL (reference sequence). Trimming took off 4 bases at V and 11 bases at J, with 17 bases between the two ends. The CDR3 extends over 14 amino acids. CDR3 sequence: CASSLPGGKDKLFF. CDR3 DNA sequence: TGTGCCAGCAGCCTACCCGGCGGTAAGGATAAACTGTTTTTT.

This sequence joins TRBV11-2 and TRBJ1-1; D unclear. V was trimmed by 5 bases and J by 1 base, leaving 8 bases between them. The CDR3 extends over 13 amino acids. The germline CDR1 and CDR2 sequences are SGHAT and FQNNGV. CDR3 loop: CASSVDWNTEAFF. The DNA of the CDR3 is TGTGCCAGCAGCGTCGACTGGAACACTGAAGCTTTCTTT.

This clone was seen a single time. The genes are TRBV7-2 and TRBJ2-3, with D possibly being TRBD2 (5 bases). Germline lookup yields CDR1 SGHTA and CDR2 FQGNSA. Trimming shortened V by 5 bases and J by 3 bases, and 15 bases separated the two germline ends. This CDR3 comprises 15 residues. CDR3 coding DNA: TGTGCCAGCAGCAGGACTGTAATTGGAACAGATACGCAGTATTTT. It is translated as CASSRTVIGTDTQYF.

In this sample, this clone turned up a few times. The chain couples TRBV5-5 to TRBJ1-1, with D possibly TRBD1 on 5 matching bases. V lost 2 bases, J lost 5 bases, and 10 bases lay in between. This CDR3 region has 13 residues. Germline V gene lookup returns CDR1 SGHKS and CDR2 YYEKEE (reference sequence). The CDR3 DNA sequence: TGTGCCAGCAGCTTTTCACGGACAACTGAAGCTTTCTTT. Protein: CASSFSRTTEAFF.

This clone was seen a few times. This chain uses TRBV28 with TRBJ1-5; 7 nucleotides align to TRBD1. The CDR3 is 14 residues long. Germline lookup yields CDR1 MDHEN and CDR2 SYDVKM. Trimming removed 5 bases from V and 1 base from J; junction bases left unmatched: 2. The CDR3 region has the DNA TGTGCCAGCAGTGCACAGGGGAGCAATCAGCCCCAGCATTTT. Translated: CASSAQGSNQPQHF.

This chain connects TRBV7-9 to TRBJ1-4; possible D gene TRBD1, 5 bases. From germline, CDR1 is SEHNR and CDR2 FQNEAQ (reference sequence). V was clipped by 4 bases and J by 0 bases, with 12 bases between them. The CDR3 has 16 amino acids. CDR3 residues: CASSSGTSATNEKLFF. CDR3 bases: TGTGCCAGCAGCTCCGGGACTTCAGCAACTAATGAAAAACTGTTTTTT.

The rearrangement links TRBV5-4 to TRBJ1-6; D is unresolved. V was cut by 0 bases and J by 7 bases, with 14 bases left in between. Germline-derived CDR1 and CDR2 are SGHNT and YYREEE (reference sequence). The CDR3 has 16 amino acids. This chain's CDR3 is CASSLEAGASNSPLHF. Written as DNA, the CDR3 is TGTGCCAGCAGCTTGGAGGCGGGTGCGAGCAATTCACCCCTCCACTTT. The full variable domain, completed using reference TRBV5-4 and TRBJ1-6, is ETGVTQSPTHLIKTRGQQVTLRCSSQSGHNTVSWYQQALGQGPQFIFQYYREEENGRGNFPPRFSGLQFPNYSSELNVNALELDDSALYLCASSLEAGASNSPLHFGNGTRLTVT.